This T cell receptor beta chain stems from a study of regulatory T cells. Study-level results: Hydrophobic residues at CDR3 positions 6 and 7 were enriched in conventional CD4+ T cells of CD3G-deficient patients.

The V gene's germline CDR1 is MDHEN and CDR2 SYDVKM. J was trimmed by 10 bases and V by 2 bases; bases with no gene match: 0. This CDR3 comprises 12 residues. Regulatory (CD25-high CD127-low) and conventional (CD25-low CD127-high) CD4+ T cells were sorted separately. About this clone itself: Its matching antigen is unknown.

Primers: 52 TRBV forward and 13 TRBJ reverse. Produced via immunoSEQ multiplex PCR; TCRdb's table is partial and in-frame only. The profile shows about 21,000 clones, 70% to 90% of them singletons. Material for sequencing was conventional CD4+ T cells sorted from blood. The chain recombines TRBV28 with TRBJ1-4; 8 bases align to TRBD1. The TCR originated in a child under 18 with CD3G deficiency. CDR3 sequence reads: CASSLTGGKLFF. DNA for the CDR3: TGTGCCAGCAGTTTAACAGGGGGAAAACTGTTTTTT.